This T cell receptor beta chain derives from a study of T-cell memory formation after mild COVID-19. Study-level points and caveats: Clones that contracted from day 15 to 85 had balanced CD4/CD8; later expanders were CD4+ biased.

This clonotype was seen ten or more times. What it recognizes is unknown. V was pared by 5 bases and J by 3 bases, with 17 bases between. Germline assignment: CDR1 SGHRS and CDR2 YFSETQ. The CDR3 consists of 15 residues. Employing constant-segment primers, 5'RACE generated TCR alpha and TCR beta cDNA libraries bearing sample barcodes and UMIs. TCRdb analysed the 5' RACE reads with MiXCR anew, one entry per CDR3 protein. Of around 25,000 distinct CDR3 sequences listed, approximately 7.4% are singletons. The clonotype comes from an adult woman who had mild COVID-19 (a few samples of this study predate the infection). Cell type and time point are not known. Source material: PBMCs or a T cell subset sorted from them (not recorded which). The V call is TRBV5-1, the J call TRBJ1-1, with D possibly TRBD1 on 6 matching bases. CDR3 residues: CASRRMGGADTEAFF. Here the CDR3 DNA reads TGCGCCAGCAGACGAATGGGGGGCGCGGACACTGAAGCTTTCTTT.